This T cell receptor (beta chain) emerged from a study of shared T cell receptors in the human thymus. The protocol was immunoSEQ multiplex PCR, while the TCRdb copy is restricted to in-frame clones and leaves out a portion. Of 500,000 to 850,000 clones detected, over 75% appear once; the ten largest clones hold 0.0094%. The data also belong to a second study, concerning human thymus T cells. In that study: Thymic samples were excised during corrective heart operations.

The TCR sequence derives from a boy under two years old with a congenital heart defect. Sequenced sample: thymocytes.

DNA for the CDR3: TGCAGCGTTGAAGTACCGGGACAGGTCTACTACGAGCAGTACTTC. It is translated as CSVEVPGQVYYEQYF. The chain combines TRBV29-1 with TRBJ2-7; 8 positions agree with TRBD1. CDR3 length equals 15 residues. Trimming at V came to 1 base and at J to 3 bases, leaving 8 bases not matched to a gene. Looked up from germline, CDR1 is SQVTM and CDR2 is ANQGSEA.